This T cell receptor beta chain is drawn from a study of cytomegalovirus exposure and HLA in healthy donors. This clone was picked up one time. The donors were part of the validation cohort, which consisted of some 120 subjects and was separate from the first cohort of 666 subjects. Sequencing was performed with immunoSEQ multiplex PCR; in TCRdb, only in-frame clones are kept and a portion is missing. Among under 130,000 clones, about 85% were seen once, and the ten largest hold approximately 4%. Losses at the gene ends were 5 bases for V and 6 bases for J; bases not matched to a gene: 12. The CDR3 length is 16 residues. Germline V gives CDR1 MDHEN, CDR2 SYDVKM.

This chain connects TRBV28 to TRBJ1-5; TRBD1 agrees at 8 bases. Sequenced: PBMCs. The clonotype was recovered from a woman between 18 and 29 years old in good health and CMV-seropositive. CDR3 region: CASSLHQGAGFQPQHF. CDR3 nucleotide sequence: TGTGCCAGCAGTCTGCATCAGGGGGCGGGTTTTCAGCCCCAGCATTTT.